Listed below are T cell receptor beta chains from one sample, sequenced in a study of T cell clonotyping in hematopoietic cell transplantation. Sequencing used immunoSEQ multiplex PCR; TCRdb keeps in-frame clones, though not all of them. The repertoire holds about 76,000 clones, with 90% to 96% as singletons. The sample was peripheral blood mononuclear cells, taken before stem cell transplant. These receptors were collected from a woman aged 45-65 years with acute myeloid leukemia. Some clones in this sample may be carry-over from other donors' samples. CDR3s include the opening cysteine and the closing phenylalanine or tryptophan.

v_gene	j_gene	CDR3aa
TRBV6-5	TRBJ1-2	CASSYSADHYGYTF
TRBV7-9	TRBJ1-1	CASSAPPQGGGTEAFF
TRBV19	TRBJ2-6	CASSIGALISGANVLTF
TRBV28	TRBJ1-5	CASSPRQGLWPQHF
TRBV29-1	TRBJ1-1	CSAQQGATEAFF
TRBV6-6	TRBJ1-5	CASSYGGASNQPQHF
TRBV30	TRBJ1-1	CAWNQGGRYTEAFF
TRBV7-2	TRBJ2-1	CASSLDGREGNEQFF
TRBV7-9	TRBJ1-1	CASSLVVNTEAFF
TRBV5-8	TRBJ2-7	CASSLVTGAGEQYF
TRBV5-1	TRBJ1-3	CASSLLGQGQGNTIYF
TRBV10-3	TRBJ1-1	CAIGNLQGNTEAFF
TRBV19	TRBJ1-1	CASSIEGVLAEAFF
TRBV28	TRBJ1-5	CASSRTAGNQPQHF
TRBV7-9	TRBJ1-5	CASSNTTGAGQPQHF
TRBV7-3	TRBJ1-5	CASSDIGNQPQHF
TRBV30	TRBJ2-5	CAWRHIGLQETQYF
TRBV14	TRBJ2-7	CASSQGWAGGPSYEQYF
TRBV30	TRBJ1-5	CAWSADSNQPQHF
TRBV5-6	TRBJ1-2	CASSYGQGAPGYGYTF
TRBV5-1	TRBJ2-5	CASSLARTQETQYF
TRBV9	TRBJ2-3	CASSPHQSDTQYF
TRBV5-1	TRBJ1-1	CASFPTGFIIATEAFF
TRBV19	TRBJ1-1	CASSIKGGVTEAFF
TRBV6-5	TRBJ2-7	CASSYSWDSSYEQYF
TRBV10-3	TRBJ1-1	CAIRFGPGNTEAFF
TRBV4-1	TRBJ2-3	CASSLFSGEGTDTQYF
TRBV30	TRBJ2-7	CAWSVQGQGVEQYF
TRBV30	TRBJ2-7	CAWSPLTGSSLYEQYF